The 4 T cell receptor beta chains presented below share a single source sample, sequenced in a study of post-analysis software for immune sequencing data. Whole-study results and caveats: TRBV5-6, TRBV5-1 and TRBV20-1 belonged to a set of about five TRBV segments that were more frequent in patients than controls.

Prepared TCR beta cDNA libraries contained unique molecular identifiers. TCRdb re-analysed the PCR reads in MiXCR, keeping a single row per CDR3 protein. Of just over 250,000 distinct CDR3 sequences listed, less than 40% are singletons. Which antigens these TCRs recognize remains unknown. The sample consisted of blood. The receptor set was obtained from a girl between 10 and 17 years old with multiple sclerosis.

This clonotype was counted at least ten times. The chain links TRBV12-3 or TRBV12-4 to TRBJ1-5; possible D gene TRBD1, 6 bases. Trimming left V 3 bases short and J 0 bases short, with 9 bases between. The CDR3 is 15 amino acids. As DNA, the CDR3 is TGTGCCAGCAGTTTGGGGGCATATAGCAATCAGCCCCAGCATTTT. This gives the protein CASSLGAYSNQPQHF.

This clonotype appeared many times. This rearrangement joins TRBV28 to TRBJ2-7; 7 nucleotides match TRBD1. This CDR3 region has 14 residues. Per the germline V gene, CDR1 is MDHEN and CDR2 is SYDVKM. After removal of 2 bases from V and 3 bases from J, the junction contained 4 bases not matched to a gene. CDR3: CASSLRGLDYEQYF. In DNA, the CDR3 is TGTGCCAGCAGTTTAAGGGGGCTCGACTACGAGCAGTACTTC.

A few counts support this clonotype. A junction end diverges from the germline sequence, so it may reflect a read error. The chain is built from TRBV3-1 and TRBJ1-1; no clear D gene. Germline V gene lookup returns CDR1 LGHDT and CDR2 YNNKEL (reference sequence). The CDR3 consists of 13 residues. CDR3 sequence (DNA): TGTGCCAACAGCCAAGGAGCGAACACTGAAGCTTTCTTT. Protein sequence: CANSQGANTEAFF.

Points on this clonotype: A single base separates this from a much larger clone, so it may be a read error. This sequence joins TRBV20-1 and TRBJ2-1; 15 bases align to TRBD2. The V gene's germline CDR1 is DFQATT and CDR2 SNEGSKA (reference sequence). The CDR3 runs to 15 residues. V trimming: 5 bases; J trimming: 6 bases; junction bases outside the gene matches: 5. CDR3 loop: CSAGGLAGGCNEQFF. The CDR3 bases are TGCAGTGCTGGCGGACTAGCGGGAGGGTGCAATGAGCAGTTCTTC.